The 25 T cell receptor beta chains listed next were all sequenced from one sample in a study of post-analysis software for immune sequencing data. These receptors have no known antigen. General study findings and limits: Included in a set of roughly five TRBV segments more frequent in patients than controls were TRBV5-6, TRBV5-1 and TRBV20-1.

cDNA libraries of TCR beta carried unique molecular identifiers. TCRdb re-analysed the PCR reads in MiXCR, keeping a single row per CDR3 protein. The sample gives around 440,000 distinct CDR3 sequences, around 40% of which show up once; over 10% is in the top ten. Material: blood. The receptor source for this set is a girl aged 10 to 17 with multiple sclerosis.

This sequence joins TRBV9 and TRBJ2-4; 13 bases are shared with TRBD2. The DNA end favors TRBJ2-5, so the J call may be wrong. Germline lookup yields CDR1 SGDLS and CDR2 YYNGEE. CDR3 length equals 16 residues. CDR3 region: CASSPPGLAGLETQYF. CDR3 nucleotide sequence: TGTGCCAGCAGCCCGCCGGGACTAGCGGGACTGGAGACCCAGTACTTC.

The chain couples TRBV10-3 to TRBJ2-1; 7 positions agree with TRBD2. Trimming removed 0 bases from V and 7 bases from J; junction bases left unmatched: 3. Germline values: CDR1 ENHRY, CDR2 SYGVKD. The CDR3 has 14 amino acids. This CDR3 reads CAISESGLGNEQFF. The CDR3 DNA sequence: TGTGCCATCAGTGAGTCTGGACTAGGGAATGAGCAGTTCTTC.

This clonotype came up once. The chain carries TRBV14 and TRBJ1-4, with a possible D match to TRBD1 (6 bases). The CDR3 is 16 amino acids. Trimming cost V 2 bases and J 8 bases, with 18 bases left between them. Germline loops: CDR1 SGHDN, CDR2 FVKESK. CDR3 protein: CASSQIRGGRGEKLFF. The CDR3 nucleotides read TGTGCCAGCAGCCAAATCAGGGGCGGGAGAGGAGAAAAACTGTTTTTT. Combining the CDR3 with reference TRBV14 and TRBJ1-4 gives the whole variable domain EAGVTQFPSHSVIEKGQTVTLRCDPISGHDNLYWYRRVMGKEIKFLLHFVKESKQDESGMPNNRFLAERTGGTYSTLKVQPAELEDSGVYFCASSQIRGGRGEKLFFGSGTQLSVL.

This clonotype was picked up a small number of times. The chain uses TRBV12-3 or TRBV12-4 and TRBJ2-3; D not resolved. The CDR3 is 14 residues long. Trimming removed 6 bases from V and 0 bases from J, with 10 bases in between. CDR3 amino acids: CASSLGPSTDTQYF. CDR3 in DNA: TGTGCCAGCAGCCTGGGTCCGAGCACAGATACGCAGTATTTT.

The rearrangement joins TRBV7-2 to TRBJ1-5; D perhaps matches TRBD1 (5 bases). V lost 5 bases and J lost 5, with 22 bases in between. Germline assignment: CDR1 SGHTA and CDR2 FQGNSA. The CDR3 has 17 residues. CDR3 sequence (DNA): TGTGCCAGCAGCCCCTTCGACAGCCCGGAGGGTCATCAGCCCCAGCATTTT. This translates into CASSPFDSPEGHQPQHF.

The chain is built from TRBV7-2 and TRBJ2-3, with D unclear. Germline V gene data show CDR1 as SGHTA and CDR2 as FQGNSA. The CDR3 is 12 amino acids. The ends were cut back, 5 bases at V and 10 bases at J, with 13 bases in the middle. The CDR3 DNA is TGTGCCAGCAGCCCCCATCCCAGCCCGCAGTATTTT. Protein: CASSPHPSPQYF.

CDR3 sequence: CSAEPGLAGDSSYNEQFF. The CDR3 DNA sequence: TGCAGTGCTGAGCCGGGACTAGCGGGAGACAGCTCCTACAATGAGCAGTTCTTC. The genes are TRBV20-1 and TRBJ2-1; 14 positions match TRBD2. CDR1 is DFQATT, CDR2 SNEGSKA, per germline (reference sequence). The junction had 9 bases not matched to a gene; V was cut back by 5 bases and J by 0 bases. There are 18 residues in the CDR3.

This clonotype turned up a few times. V gene TRBV6-5 combines with J gene TRBJ2-7; D may correspond to TRBD1 or TRBD2 (5 bases each). Per the germline V gene, CDR1 is MNHEY and CDR2 is SVGAGI. This CDR3 is built from 13 residues. V lost 5 bases, J lost 7 bases, and 15 bases lay in between. For the CDR3, the DNA is TGTGCCAGCAGTGCCGGGGCTGGTGGTGAGCAGTACTTC. It yields the protein CASSAGAGGEQYF.

This clonotype was observed a handful of times. The chain has TRBV18 and TRBJ2-1, with D possibly matching TRBD1 (5 bases). This CDR3 comprises 13 residues. V was shortened by 7 bases and J by 5 bases, with 12 bases between the two germline ends. From germline, CDR1 is KGHSH and CDR2 LQKENI. The CDR3, as DNA: TGTGCCAGCTTTCAGGGCGATCACAATGAGCAGTTCTTC. It specifies CASFQGDHNEQFF.

The chain links TRBV10-3 to TRBJ1-2; D possibly corresponds to TRBD1 (5 bases). The V gene lost 4 bases and the J gene lost 8 bases, with 14 bases spanning the gap. The V gene's germline CDR1 is ENHRY and CDR2 SYGVKD. The CDR3 runs 13 residues. CDR3 residues: CAISGQAQGGYTF. Here the CDR3 DNA reads TGTGCCATCAGTGGCCAGGCCCAGGGAGGCTACACCTTC.

This rearrangement joins TRBV7-2 to TRBJ2-2, with TRBD1 as a possible D gene (6 bases). Per the germline V gene, CDR1 is SGHTA and CDR2 is FQGNSA. The CDR3 has 15 amino acids. Deletions cut 1 base from V and 4 bases from J, with 10 bases between. The CDR3 DNA sequence: TGTGCCAGCAGCTTAGACCCAGGGGCCACCGGGGAGCTGTTTTTT. Translation: CASSLDPGATGELFF.

The chain uses TRBV2 and TRBJ1-5; a weak D match, TRBD1 (5 bases). This CDR3 is 14 amino acids long. Germline V gene sequence: CDR1 SNHLY, CDR2 FYNNEI. Between the trimmed V and J ends, which lost 6 bases and 2 bases, there was a span of 11 bases. The chain's CDR3 is CASRYGRGNQPQHF. The CDR3 nucleotides read TGTGCCAGCAGATACGGCAGGGGCAATCAGCCCCAGCATTTT.

The rearrangement uses TRBV20-1 and TRBJ2-5, with D possibly being TRBD1 (6 bases). Germline V lookup: CDR1 DFQATT, CDR2 SNEGSKA (reference sequence). The CDR3 loop spans 12 amino acids. V shed 3 bases and J shed 3 bases, with 8 bases lying between them. CDR3 loop: CSASGTKETQYF. The CDR3 DNA reads TGCAGTGCTAGCGGGACAAAAGAGACCCAGTACTTC.

V usage is TRBV20-1 and J usage is TRBJ2-1; 9 nucleotides align to TRBD2. The CDR3 extends over 17 amino acids. CDR1 is DFQATT and CDR2 is SNEGSKA in the germline V gene (reference sequence). V gave up 6 bases and J gave up 2 bases; unmatched junction bases: 14. CDR3 DNA: TGCAGTGCCCCCGGCCCCTTGGCTAGCGGGGCCTACAATGAGCAGTTCTTC. Translation: CSAPGPLASGAYNEQFF.

In regard to this clonotype: With a much larger clone just one base away, this may be a read error. Written as DNA, the CDR3 is TGTGCCAGCAGCTTAGCGGTCGAGCAGTACTTC. As protein: CASSLAVEQYF. V usage is TRBV7-9 and J usage is TRBJ2-7; D not resolved. This CDR3 spans 11 amino acids. The germline V gene has CDR1 SEHNR and CDR2 FQNEAQ (reference sequence). V was cut by 0 bases and J by 6 bases, with 3 bases left in between. Together with reference TRBV7-9 and TRBJ2-7, the CDR3 gives the full variable domain: DTGVSQNPRHKITKRGQNVTFRCDPISEHNRLYWYRQTLGQGPEFLTYFQNEAQLEKSRLLSDRFSAERPKGSFSTLEIQRTEQGDSAMYLCASSLAVEQYFGPGTRLTVT.

This chain connects TRBV28 to TRBJ1-5; TRBD1 is a possible D gene (5 bases). The CDR3 length is 20 residues. Germline V gives CDR1 MDHEN, CDR2 SYDVKM. Deletions cut 6 bases from V and 3 bases from J, with 30 bases between. CDR3 sequence reads: CASRPLPSDAAGTNNQPQHF. The CDR3 nucleotides read TGTGCCAGCAGGCCCCTCCCCTCGGACGCGGCAGGGACTAACAATCAGCCCCAGCATTTT. The full variable domain, in which reference TRBV28 and TRBJ1-5 provide the parts outside the CDR3, is DVKVTQSSRYLVKRTGEKVFLECVQDMDHENMFWYRQDPGLGLRLIYFSYDVKMKEKGDIPEGYSVSREKKERFSLILESASTNQTSMYLCASRPLPSDAAGTNNQPQHFGDGTRLSIL.

This clonotype was seen just once. The chain joins TRBV12-3 or TRBV12-4 to TRBJ2-5; 9 positions match TRBD1. Trimming at V came to 8 bases and at J to 11 bases, leaving 15 bases not matched to a gene. CDR3 length equals 14 residues. CDR3 sequence reads: CASGTGTGWQEQYF. The CDR3 nucleotides read TGTGCCAGCGGAACCGGGACAGGGTGGCAGGAGCAGTACTTC.

The gene calls are TRBV29-1 and TRBJ2-4; 13 positions agree with TRBD2. The length of the CDR3 is 14 residues. V shed 6 bases and J 12 bases; nucleotides not matched to a gene: 11. Germline-derived CDR1 and CDR2 are SQVTM and ANQGSEA. CDR3 nucleotide sequence: TGCAGCGTCGCGGGACTAGCGGGGATCTACGATCAGTACTTC. Translating gives CSVAGLAGIYDQYF.

This clonotype showed up just a few times. This chain connects TRBV9 to TRBJ1-5; D gene ambiguous. There are 14 residues in the CDR3. Germline V gene sequence: CDR1 SGDLS, CDR2 YYNGEE. Trimming removed 4 bases at V and 0 bases at J, with 8 bases between. The CDR3 loop is CASSSLDSNQPQHF. CDR3 DNA: TGTGCCAGCAGCTCCCTTGATAGCAATCAGCCCCAGCATTTT.

V usage is TRBV5-6 and J usage is TRBJ1-2; TRBD1 matches 11 bases. The CDR3 contains 15 residues. The germline gives CDR1 SGHDT, CDR2 YYEEEE. J lost 4 bases, V lost 3 bases, and 5 bases had no gene match. The CDR3 loop reads CASSSRTGGSYGYTF. The CDR3 coding sequence is TGTGCCAGCAGCTCCCGGACAGGGGGCAGCTATGGCTACACCTTC.

This clonotype was found a few times. V and J are TRBV5-1 and TRBJ2-5, with 7 bases aligning to TRBD1. Germline V CDR1 and CDR2: SGHRS, YFSETQ. This CDR3 contains 16 residues. V shed 4 bases, J shed 3 bases, and the junction held 12 bases outside the gene matches. CDR3 protein: CASSKEPGQAEETQYF. The CDR3 DNA is TGCGCCAGCAGCAAAGAACCCGGACAGGCCGAAGAGACCCAGTACTTC.

This clonotype was detected ten times or more. The rearrangement uses TRBV6-2 or TRBV6-3 and TRBJ2-7; D unresolved. This CDR3 contains 15 residues. Trimming left V 7 bases short and J 2 bases short, with 18 bases between. Germline V lookup: CDR1 MNHEY, CDR2 SVGEGT. Written as DNA, the CDR3 is TGTGCCAGCACCAGAGCAGATGACGGACCCTACGAGCAGTACTTC. Protein: CASTRADDGPYEQYF.

This clonotype was picked up a small number of times. V usage is TRBV18 and J usage is TRBJ2-3; TRBD2 is a possible D gene (6 bases). The V gene's germline CDR1 is KGHSH and CDR2 LQKENI. Trimming left V 2 bases short and J 0 bases short, with 9 bases between. This CDR3 has 15 amino acids. CDR3 in DNA: TGTGCCAGCTCACCATGGGACTCTAGCACAGATACGCAGTATTTT. Amino acids: CASSPWDSSTDTQYF.

This clonotype appeared a few times. The chain recombines TRBV28 with TRBJ2-7, with 7 nucleotides matching TRBD1. This CDR3 region has 14 residues. The germline CDR1 and CDR2 sequences are MDHEN and SYDVKM. V was clipped by 5 bases and J by 2 bases; unmatched bases: 6. The CDR3 here is CASSMTGNPYEQYF. The CDR3 DNA sequence: TGTGCCAGCAGTATGACAGGGAACCCCTACGAGCAGTACTTC.

This clonotype was recorded a few times. V is TRBV7-9 and J is TRBJ1-1; the match to TRBD1 covers 8 bases. The CDR3 is 15 amino acids. Germline CDR1 SEHNR, CDR2 FQNEAQ (reference sequence). V shed 5 bases, J shed 0 bases, and the junction held 5 bases outside the gene matches. The CDR3 DNA follows: TGTGCCAGCAGCCTATCGACAGGGGTGAACACTGAAGCTTTCTTT. Protein product: CASSLSTGVNTEAFF.